The sequence of this TCR beta chain was determined in a study of T cell responses to AZD1222 COVID-19 vaccine. The wider study: Second-dose groups at about 4 or about 12 weeks were pooled. Study conclusions and caveats: Breadth and depth of Spike-specific TCRs rose after two AZD1222 doses.

The CDR3 runs to 15 residues. The germline V and J ends were trimmed by 5 bases and 1 base, with 12 bases remaining between them. In germline, CDR1 is SGHKS, CDR2 YYEKEE (reference sequence). The table came from immunoSEQ multiplex PCR; TCRdb's copy has only in-frame clones and leaves some out. The sample has some 200,000 clones; approximately 92% are singletons. Regarding this clone: Its matching antigen is unknown.

The chain has TRBV5-5 and TRBJ2-2; possibly TRBD1 for D (8 bases). This sequence was found in an adult in good health. The sample here was peripheral blood, taken on day 0 of AZD1222 vaccination. The CDR3 spells CASRSGTGNTGELFF. CDR3 sequence (DNA): TGTGCCAGCAGGAGCGGGACAGGGAACACCGGGGAGCTGTTTTTT.